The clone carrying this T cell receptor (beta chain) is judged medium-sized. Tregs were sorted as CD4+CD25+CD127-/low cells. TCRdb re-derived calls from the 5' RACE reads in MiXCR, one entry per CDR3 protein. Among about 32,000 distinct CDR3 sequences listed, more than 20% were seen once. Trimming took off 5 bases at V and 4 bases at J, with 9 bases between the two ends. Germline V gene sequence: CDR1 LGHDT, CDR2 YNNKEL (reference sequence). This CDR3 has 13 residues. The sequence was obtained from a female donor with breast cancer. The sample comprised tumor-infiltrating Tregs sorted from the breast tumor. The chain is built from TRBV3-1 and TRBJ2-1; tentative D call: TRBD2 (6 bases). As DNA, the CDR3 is TGTGCCAGCAGCTTTAGCGGATACAATGAGCAGTTCTTC. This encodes CASSFSGYNEQFF.